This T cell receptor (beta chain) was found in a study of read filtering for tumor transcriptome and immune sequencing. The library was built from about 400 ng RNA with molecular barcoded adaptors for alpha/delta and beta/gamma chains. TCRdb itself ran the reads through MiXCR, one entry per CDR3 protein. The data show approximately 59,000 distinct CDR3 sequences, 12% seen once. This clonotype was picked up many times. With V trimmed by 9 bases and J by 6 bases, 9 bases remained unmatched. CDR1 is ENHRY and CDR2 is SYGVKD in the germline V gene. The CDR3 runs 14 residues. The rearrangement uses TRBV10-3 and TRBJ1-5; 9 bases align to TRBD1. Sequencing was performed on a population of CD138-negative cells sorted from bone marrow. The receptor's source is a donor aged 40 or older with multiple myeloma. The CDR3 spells CAISGTGKSQPQHF. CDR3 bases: TGTGCCATATCCGGGACAGGGAAGAGTCAGCCCCAGCATTTT.